The source of this T cell receptor beta chain is a study of vaccination and CD4 T cells after COVID-19. Sequence data for DNA of cultured CD4+ T cells were generated by the Oncomine TCR Beta short-read assay. One entry per CDR3 protein, called by TCRdb with MiXCR from the PCR reads. In the table there are about 5,500 distinct CDR3 sequences, approximately 40% of which are singletons. This clonotype has more than one count but fewer than ten. Its antigen is not known. The germline CDR1 and CDR2 sequences are SEHNR and FQNEAQ (reference sequence). The CDR3 is 15 amino acids. Trimming cost V 2 bases and J 1 base, with 11 bases left between them. Treatment indicated: roughly 11-day PBMC culture with coronavirus spike peptide pools or control peptides (ViraFEST assay). According to the study, CD4+ T cells from the unexposed donor were gathered ahead of the COVID-19 pandemic (2011-2018).

Sequencing was carried out using CD4+ T cells from blood, cultured in vitro. This receptor was obtained from a human donor in good health. The V gene is TRBV7-9, the J gene TRBJ2-5; D is undetermined. The CDR3 sequence is CASSLSVMTQETQYF. The DNA of the CDR3 is TGTGCCAGCAGCTTAAGTGTAATGACCCAAGAGACCCAGTACTTC.